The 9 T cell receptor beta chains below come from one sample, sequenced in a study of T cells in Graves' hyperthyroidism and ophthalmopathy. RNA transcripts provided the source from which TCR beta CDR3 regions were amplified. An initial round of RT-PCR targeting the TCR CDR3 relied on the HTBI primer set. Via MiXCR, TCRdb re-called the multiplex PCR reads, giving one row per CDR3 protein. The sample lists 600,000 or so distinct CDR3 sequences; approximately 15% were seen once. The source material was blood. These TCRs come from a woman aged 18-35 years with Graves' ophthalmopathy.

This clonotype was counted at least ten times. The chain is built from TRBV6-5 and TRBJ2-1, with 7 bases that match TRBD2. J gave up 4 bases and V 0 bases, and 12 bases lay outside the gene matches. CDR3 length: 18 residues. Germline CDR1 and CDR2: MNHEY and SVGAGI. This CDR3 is CASSYSTAAGEWYNEQFF. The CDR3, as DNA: TGTGCCAGCAGTTACTCGACGGCGGCGGGAGAGTGGTACAATGAGCAGTTCTTC.

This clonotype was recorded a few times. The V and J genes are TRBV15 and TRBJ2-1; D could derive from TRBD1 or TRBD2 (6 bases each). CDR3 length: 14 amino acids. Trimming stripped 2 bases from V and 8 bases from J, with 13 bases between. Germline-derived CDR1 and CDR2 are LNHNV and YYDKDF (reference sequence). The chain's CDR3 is CATSRPLGGYEQFF. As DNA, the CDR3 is TGTGCCACCAGCAGACCCCTGGGGGGCTATGAGCAGTTCTTC.

CDR3 coding DNA: TGTGCCAGCGGACACGGAGTTGTAGCGGAACAGTTCTTC. Amino acids: CASGHGVVAEQFF. This rearrangement joins TRBV27 to TRBJ2-1; possibly TRBD2 for D (6 bases). CDR3 length equals 13 residues. CDR1 and CDR2 (germline): MNHEY, SMNVEV (reference sequence). V gave up 8 bases and J gave up 13 bases, with 21 bases separating them.

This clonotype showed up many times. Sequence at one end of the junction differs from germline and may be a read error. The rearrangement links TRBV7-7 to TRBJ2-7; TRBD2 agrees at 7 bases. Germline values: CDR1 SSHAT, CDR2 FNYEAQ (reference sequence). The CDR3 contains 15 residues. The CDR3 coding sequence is TGTGCTAGCAGCTTAGCGCTGGGAGGGGCCCACGAGCAGTACTTC. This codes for CASSLALGGAHEQYF.

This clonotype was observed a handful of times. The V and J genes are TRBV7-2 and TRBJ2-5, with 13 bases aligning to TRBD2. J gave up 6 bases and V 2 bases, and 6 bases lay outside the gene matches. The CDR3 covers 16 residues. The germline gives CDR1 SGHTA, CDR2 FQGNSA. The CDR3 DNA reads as TGTGCCAGCAGCTTACGGACTAGCGGGAGTAAAAAGACCCAGTACTTC. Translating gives CASSLRTSGSKKTQYF.

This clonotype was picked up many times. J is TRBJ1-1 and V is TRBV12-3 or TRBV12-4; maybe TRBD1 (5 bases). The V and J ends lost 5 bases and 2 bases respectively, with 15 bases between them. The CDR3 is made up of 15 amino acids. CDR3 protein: CASSPRRGVNTEAFF. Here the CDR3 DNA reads TGTGCCAGCAGTCCCCGGCGGGGGGTAAACACTGAAGCTTTCTTT.

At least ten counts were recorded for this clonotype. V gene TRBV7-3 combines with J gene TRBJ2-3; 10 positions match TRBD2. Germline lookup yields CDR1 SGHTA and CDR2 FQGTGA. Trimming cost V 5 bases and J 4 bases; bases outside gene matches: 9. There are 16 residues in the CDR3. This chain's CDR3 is CASSLGVLAGADTQYF. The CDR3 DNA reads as TGTGCCAGCAGCCTCGGGGTCCTAGCGGGAGCAGATACGCAGTATTTT.

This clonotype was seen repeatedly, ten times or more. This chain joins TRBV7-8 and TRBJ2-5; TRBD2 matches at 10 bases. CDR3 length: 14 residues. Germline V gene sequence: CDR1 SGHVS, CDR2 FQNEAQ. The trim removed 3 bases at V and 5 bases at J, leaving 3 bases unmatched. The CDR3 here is CASSLLAGVETQYF. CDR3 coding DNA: TGTGCCAGCAGCTTGCTAGCGGGAGTGGAGACCCAGTACTTC.

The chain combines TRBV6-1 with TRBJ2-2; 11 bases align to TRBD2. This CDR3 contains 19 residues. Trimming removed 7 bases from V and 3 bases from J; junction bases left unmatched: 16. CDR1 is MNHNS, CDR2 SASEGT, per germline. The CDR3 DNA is TGTGCCAGCACCCTACGATATACGACTAGCGGGAAACACACCGGGGAGCTGTTTTTT. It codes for CASTLRYTTSGKHTGELFF.